This TCR beta chain was obtained from a study of human CD4 T cells and Enterobacteriaceae. Sorting took every CD4+ cell except CD45RA+CCR7+CD95- naive cells, reaching over 95% purity. Ex vivo total memory CD4+ samples were deeply sequenced, detecting one cell in 200,000. Profiling relied on immunoSEQ multiplex PCR, and the TCRdb table lists in-frame clones only, not all of them. The data hold fewer than 35,000 clones, with about four fifths observed a single time. V gave up 2 bases and J gave up 4 bases, with 12 bases separating them. The CDR3 extends over 14 amino acids. CDR1 and CDR2 from the germline V gene are GTSNPN and SVGIG (reference sequence).

The chain is built from TRBV30 and TRBJ1-5; D gene unclear. The source material was memory CD4+ T cells from blood. This receptor was obtained from a human donor in good health. The CDR3 loop reads CAWSFDGGNQPQHF. CDR3 sequence (DNA): TGTGCCTGGAGTTTCGACGGTGGGAATCAGCCCCAGCATTTT.